This TCR beta chain was sequenced in a study of T cell repertoires in cytomegalovirus infection. Points from the study as a whole: Accumulated public TCR beta family frequency recognized individuals carrying CMV together with the relevant HLA.

This CDR3 has 16 residues. The V segment lost 6 bases and the J segment 4 bases; nucleotides outside the gene matches: 11. MiXCR, applied by TCRdb to the reads, yields one record per CDR3 protein. The repertoire holds about a million distinct CDR3 sequences, with about 33% as singletons. Points on this clonotype: Its antigen is as yet unknown.

The J gene is TRBJ1-1, the V gene TRBV12-3 or TRBV12-4; 10 bases are shared with TRBD1. This specimen consisted of cultured CD8+ T cells from PBMCs, obtained from culture after CMV antigen stimulation. The TCR originated in a human donor in good health (CMV status not recorded). Some clones in this sample may be carry-over from other donors' samples. The DNA of the CDR3 is TGTGCCAGCAGGACCGGGACAGGGGATATTGGCACTGAAGCTTTCTTT. Its translation: CASRTGTGDIGTEAFF.